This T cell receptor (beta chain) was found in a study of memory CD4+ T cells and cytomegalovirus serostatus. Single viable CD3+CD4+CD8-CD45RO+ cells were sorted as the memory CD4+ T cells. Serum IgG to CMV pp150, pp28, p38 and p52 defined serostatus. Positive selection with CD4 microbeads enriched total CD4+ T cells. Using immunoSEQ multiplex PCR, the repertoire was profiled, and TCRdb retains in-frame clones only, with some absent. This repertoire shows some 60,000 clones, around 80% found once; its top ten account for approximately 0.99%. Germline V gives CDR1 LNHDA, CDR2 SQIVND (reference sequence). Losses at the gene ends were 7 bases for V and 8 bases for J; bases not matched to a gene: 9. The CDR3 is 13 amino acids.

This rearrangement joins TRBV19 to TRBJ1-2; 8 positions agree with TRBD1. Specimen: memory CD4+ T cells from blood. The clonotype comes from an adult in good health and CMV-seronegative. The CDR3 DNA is TGTGCCAGTACCCTACGACAGGGGCACGGCTACACCTTC. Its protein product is CASTLRQGHGYTF.